A single sample is the source of the 2 T cell receptor beta chains below, sequenced in a study of T cells after posttransplantation cyclophosphamide. TCRdb's table, derived via immunoSEQ multiplex PCR, lists solely in-frame clones and lacks some. The table shows about 52,000 clones, with 94% occurring only once. Sequenced: PBMCs. The receptors were gathered from a woman aged 30 to 39 in good health and a related stem cell transplant donor.

V usage is TRBV23-1 and J usage is TRBJ2-7; perhaps TRBD1 as D (6 bases). TRBV23-1 is assigned to the ORF class and has an uncertain function. This CDR3 is built from 14 residues. Trimming removed 8 bases at V and 3 bases at J, with 17 bases between. CDR3 DNA: TGCGCCAGCTCCCGCCGGACAGAGGACTACGAGCAGTACTTC. It specifies CASSRRTEDYEQYF.

The V and J genes are TRBV15 and TRBJ2-3; D may be TRBD2 (5 bases). This CDR3 is 14 amino acids long. Germline-derived CDR1 and CDR2 are LNHNV and YYDKDF (reference sequence). Trimming stripped 1 base from V and 2 bases from J, with 7 bases between. As DNA, the CDR3 is TGTGCCACCAGCAGAGGGGGAGACACAGATACGCAGTATTTT. Translated, it gives CATSRGGDTDTQYF. The complete variable domain, with remaining parts taken from reference TRBV15 and TRBJ2-3, reads DAMVIQNPRYQVTQFGKPVTLSCSQTLNHNVMYWYQQKSSQAPKLLFHYYDKDFNNEADTPDNFQSRRPNTSFCFLDIRSPGLGDTAMYLCATSRGGDTDTQYFGPGTRLTVL.